This TCR beta chain was captured in a study of CD8 T cells in Susac syndrome. The V end was cut by 6 bases, the J end by 1 base, with 19 bases between. CDR3 size: 15 residues. Germline CDR1 DFQATT, CDR2 SNEGSKA (reference sequence). Controls were age- and sex-matched healthy donors. The TEMRA cells underwent FACS enrichment, while the CD8+ and CD4+ T cells underwent negative isolation. An amount of RNA that ranged from roughly 0.5 to 1 ug was reverse transcribed with random hexamers. Amplification of TCR beta CDR3 used immunoSEQ multiplex PCR across 54 Vbeta and 13 Jbeta. TCRdb reanalysed the immunoSEQ multiplex PCR reads using MiXCR and keeps one entry per CDR3 protein. The data show about 120,000 distinct CDR3 sequences, with 94% seen just once and roughly 0.095% held by the top ten.

Sequenced material: CD4+ T cells from PBMCs. This clonotype originated in a human donor in good health. The chain employs TRBV20-1 and TRBJ2-7, with D perhaps being TRBD1 or TRBD2 (5 bases each). The CDR3 here is CSAINPGDGSYEQYF. The CDR3 nucleotides are TGCAGTGCGATAAACCCCGGGGACGGATCCTACGAGCAGTACTTC.